Only a few counts were recorded for the clone carrying this TCR beta chain. The data were obtained in a study of CD8 T cells in Susac syndrome. Roughly 0.5 to 1 ug RNA was reverse transcribed with random hexamers. Each CDR3 protein is one row after TCRdb ran MiXCR on the immunoSEQ multiplex PCR reads. The sample has about 300,000 distinct CDR3 sequences, around 85% seen once; the top ten hold approximately 0.2%. The CDR3 is 14 residues long. Trimming took 2 bases from V and 4 from J, leaving 10 bases between them. Germline values: CDR1 SGHRS, CDR2 YFSETQ. The clonotype comes from a human donor with multiple sclerosis. The chain recombines TRBV5-1 with TRBJ2-1, with D perhaps being TRBD1 or TRBD2 (5 bases each). The sequencing sample was made of CD8+ T cells from PBMCs. CDR3 region: CASSLQRTYNEQFF. Here the CDR3 DNA reads TGCGCCAGCAGCTTACAGCGGACATACAATGAGCAGTTCTTC.